A selection of T cell receptor beta chains follows, all from one sample in a study of tumor-infiltrating lymphocytes in primary liver carcinoma. Using its own MiXCR run on the multiplex PCR reads, TCRdb lists one record per CDR3 protein. Of roughly 22,000 distinct CDR3 sequences in the sample, around 80% are singletons; the top ten hold 35% to 40%. The sequencing sample was made of liver tumor tissue from sampling region 2. The receptors were sampled from a woman aged 25-40 years with primary liver carcinoma and hepatitis B virus infection. The CDR3 runs from the conserved cysteine through the conserved F or W. The D gene is left open where the match is weak. A row's size may be missing; if present it is once, few, many or a size class.

j_call v_call clone_size d_call cdr3_aa cdr3_nt
TRBJ2-3 TRBV7-9 NA TRBD2 CASSFRTSGSLNMQYF TGTGCCAGCAGCTTCAGGACTAGCGGGAGTTTAAATATGCAATATTTT
TRBJ2-7 TRBV7-8 NA NA CASSSDRGRTMISYEQYF TGTGCCAGCAGCTCAGATCGCGGTCGTACTATGATCTCCTACGAGCAGTACTTC
TRBJ2-1 TRBV29-1 NA TRBD2 CSVMRREGRTFF TGCAGCGTCATGAGGAGGGAGGGCCGAACGTTCTTC
TRBJ2-7 TRBV6-1 NA TRBD2 CASSNLAGVYERYF TGTGCCAGCAGTAACCTAGCGGGAGTGTACGAACGGTATTTC
TRBJ2-3 TRBV29-1 NA NA CSAPLASASRSDTQYF TGCAGCGCCCCCCTGGCTAGCGCGAGTAGATCAGATACGCAGTATTTT
TRBJ2-2 TRBV11-2 NA NA CANSSRTTNTWELFF TGTGCCAACAGCTCAAGGACAACGAACACCTGGGAGCTGTTTTTT
TRBJ1-4 TRBV7-9 NA TRBD1 CASSSRTGLADEELSF TGTGCCAGCAGCTCCCGGACAGGGCTTGCCGATGAAGAACTGTCTTTT
TRBJ2-6 TRBV6-5 NA TRBD1 CASRMCQGASGPNVLTF TGTGCCAGCAGGATGTGTCAGGGGGCAAGTGGGCCCAACGTCCTGACTTTC
TRBJ2-1 TRBV4-2 NA NA CVSSQVVRVRSSYNEQFF TGTGTCAGCAGCCAAGTAGTGAGGGTTCGAAGCTCCTACAATGAGCAGTTCTTC
TRBJ2-5 TRBV10-2 medium-sized NA CASTPSAGFQETQYF TGCGCCAGCACCCCATCAGCGGGCTTCCAAGAGACCCAGTACTTC
TRBJ2-7 TRBV7-8 NA TRBD2 CASSRTSSANYEQYF TGTGCCAGCAGTAGGACTAGCAGTGCCAACTACGAGCAGTACTTC
TRBJ2-5 TRBV10-3 NA NA CAFSWSATRQETQYF TGTGCCTTCAGTTGGTCGGCTACCAGACAAGAGACCCAGTACTTC
TRBJ2-5 TRBV10-3 NA NA CANSESSTGQETQYF TGTGCCAACAGTGAGTCGTCTACCGGACAAGAGACCCAGTATTTC
TRBJ1-4 TRBV5-5 NA NA CASSLGLGVRVASNEKLFF TGTGCCAGCAGCTTGGGGTTAGGCGTACGGGTTGCATCTAATGAAAAACTGTTTTTT
TRBJ2-2 TRBV7-9 many NA CASSSLGRNTGELFF TGTGCCAGCAGCTCACTTGGGAGAAACACCGGGGAGCTGTTTTTT
TRBJ2-1 TRBV2 NA NA CAGLVSSYYEYFF TGTGCCGGTCTAGTCAGCTCCTACTATGAGTACTTCTTC
TRBJ2-3 TRBV28 NA NA CASSPGRGRAKENTQYF TGTGCCAGCAGCCCAGGAAGGGGGAGGGCTAAGGAAAATACGCAGTATTTT
TRBJ1-1 TRBV5-1 few NA CTSSPEGNTEAFF TGCACCAGCAGTCCCGAGGGGAACACTGAAGCTTTCTTT
TRBJ2-2 TRBV6-1 NA NA CSSSETLPGDAGNTGELFF TGTTCCAGCAGTGAAACCCTTCCCGGGGACGCCGGGAACACCGGGGAGCTGTTTTTT
TRBJ2-1 TRBV20-1 NA TRBD2 CSAKLAGQYNEQFF TGCAGTGCTAAACTAGCGGGGCAATATAATGAGCAGTTCTTC
TRBJ2-2 TRBV5-6 NA NA CVCSLAPKVTGQLFF TGTGTCTGCAGCTTGGCACCCAAAGTCACCGGGCAGCTGTTTTTT
TRBJ2-1 TRBV11-2 NA NA CASSFLARKGEQFF TGTGCCAGCAGCTTCTTAGCGAGAAAGGGTGAGCAATTCTTC
TRBJ2-2 TRBV6-5 NA NA CASGPPTGFTGELFF TGTGCCAGCGGTCCGCCGACAGGCTTCACCGGGGAGCTGTTTTTT
TRBJ2-5 TRBV7-8 NA TRBD1 CASNLFPLQGYQETLYF TGTGCCAGCAACTTATTTCCATTACAGGGGTACCAAGAGACCCTGTACTTC
TRBJ1-3 TRBV7-9 NA TRBD1 CANSSSDRGLRNTIYF TGTGCCAACAGCTCATCGGACAGGGGGCTGAGGAACACCATATATTTT
TRBJ1-2 TRBV28 NA TRBD1 CTSIQGQGANCGYTF TGTACCAGCATCCAAGGACAGGGTGCTAACTGTGGCTACACCTTC
TRBJ1-1 TRBV11-2 NA TRBD1 CAGSARDRGHKRWSNTEAFF TGTGCCGGCAGTGCTCGGGACAGGGGGCACAAGAGGTGGAGTAACACTGAAGCGTTCTTT
TRBJ2-1 TRBV4-3 NA NA CASDHTELVNEQFF TGCGCCAGCGACCATACAGAGTTGGTCAATGAGCAGTTCTTC
TRBJ1-1 TRBV29-1 NA NA CSVGTGSTEAFF NA
TRBJ1-1 TRBV2 NA NA CTSRDQANTEAFF TGTACCAGCAGGGATCAGGCGAACACTGAAGCTTTCTTT